One and the same sample provided the 6 T cell receptor beta chains below, sequenced in a study of breast tumors, draining lymph nodes, adjacent tissues. Samples came from axillary lymph nodes draining the breast cancer. TCRdb ran MiXCR on the multiplex PCR reads and lists one entry per CDR3 protein. Of approximately 150,000 distinct CDR3 sequences in the sample, around a third were seen once. Sequencing was done on a sample of axillary lymph node tissue. These receptors came from a female donor with breast cancer. Some clones in this sample may be carry-over from other donors' samples.

This clonotype came up a few times. A much more abundant neighbour one base away suggests this may be a read error. The chain carries TRBV5-6 and TRBJ2-2; D tentatively reads TRBD1 or TRBD2 (5 bases each). This CDR3 is 16 amino acids long. Germline CDR1 is SGHDT and CDR2 is YYEEEE. For the CDR3, the DNA is TGTGCCGGCAGCTTGAGGGTTCAGGGCTACACCGGGGAGCTGTTTTTT. Translating it yields CAGSLRVQGYTGELFF.

As to this clonotype: Given the absence of the conserved phenylalanine or tryptophan at the CDR3 end, a read error is likely. No DNA is shown, since the ends of the CDR3 on it are uncertain; the CDR3 is the one TCRdb lists. The chain recombines TRBV7-2 with TRBJ2-4; TRBD1 reflects the table's D call only, with no check against the DNA. Germline CDR1 SGHTA, CDR2 FQGNSA. The CDR3 adds up to 15 amino acids, both ends counted. CDR3 sequence reads: CASSTGTGEPGLLPP.

This clonotype was counted many times. The rearrangement uses TRBV28 and TRBJ1-2; D gene ambiguous. V was trimmed by 6 bases and J by 3 bases, leaving 14 bases between them. Germline V gives CDR1 MDHEN, CDR2 SYDVKM. CDR3 length: 14 amino acids. The CDR3 is CASSGRPVHYGYTF. CDR3 in DNA: TGTGCCAGCAGCGGACGGCCAGTTCACTATGGCTACACCTTC.

The V call is TRBV6-6, the J call TRBJ2-3, with D hard to call. V was clipped by 8 bases and J by 0 bases, with 15 bases between them. The CDR3 runs 15 residues. Looked up from germline, CDR1 is MNHNY and CDR2 is SVGAGI (reference sequence). This CDR3 is CASGRTYASTDTQYF. The CDR3 DNA follows: TGTGCCAGCGGGCGTACTTATGCTAGCACAGATACGCAGTATTTT.

This clonotype came up many times. V and J are TRBV18 and TRBJ2-2; 7 bases line up with TRBD1. CDR1 and CDR2 from the germline V gene are KGHSH and LQKENI. The trim removed 2 bases at V and 6 bases at J, leaving 9 bases unmatched. The CDR3 extends over 16 amino acids. The CDR3 nucleotides read TGTGCCAGCTCACCAGGACAGGTTGTGACAGCCGGGGAGCTGTTTTTT. Its protein is CASSPGQVVTAGELFF.

This clonotype was counted at least ten times. The chain combines TRBV14 with TRBJ2-7; TRBD1 matches 9 bases. CDR1 is SGHDN, CDR2 FVKESK, per germline. Trimming cost V 2 bases and J 6 bases; bases outside gene matches: 8. This CDR3 contains 15 residues. The CDR3 DNA reads TGTGCCAGCAGCCAACTGACAGGGGGACTCTCCGAGCAGTACTTC. It specifies CASSQLTGGLSEQYF. Full variable domain (outside the CDR3, taken from reference TRBV14 and TRBJ2-7): EAGVTQFPSHSVIEKGQTVTLRCDPISGHDNLYWYRRVMGKEIKFLLHFVKESKQDESGMPNNRFLAERTGGTYSTLKVQPAELEDSGVYFCASSQLTGGLSEQYFGPGTRLTVT.